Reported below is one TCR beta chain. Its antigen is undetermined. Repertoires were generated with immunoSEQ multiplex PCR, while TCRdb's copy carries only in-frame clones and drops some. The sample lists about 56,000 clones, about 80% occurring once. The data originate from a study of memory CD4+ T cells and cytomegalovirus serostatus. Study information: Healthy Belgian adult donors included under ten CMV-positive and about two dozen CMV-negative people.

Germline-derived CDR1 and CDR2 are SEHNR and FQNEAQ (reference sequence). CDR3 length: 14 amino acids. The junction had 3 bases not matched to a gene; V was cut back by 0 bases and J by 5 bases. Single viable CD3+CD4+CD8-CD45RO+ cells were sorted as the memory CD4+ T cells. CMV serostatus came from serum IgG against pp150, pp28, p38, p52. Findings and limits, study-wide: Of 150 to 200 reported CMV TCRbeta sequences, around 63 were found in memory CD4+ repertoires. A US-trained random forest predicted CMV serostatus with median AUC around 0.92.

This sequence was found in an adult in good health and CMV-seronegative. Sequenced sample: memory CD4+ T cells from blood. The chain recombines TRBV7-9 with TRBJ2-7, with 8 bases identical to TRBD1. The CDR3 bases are TGTGCCAGCAGCTTAGCGGGACAGGTCGACGAGCAGTACTTC. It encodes CASSLAGQVDEQYF.